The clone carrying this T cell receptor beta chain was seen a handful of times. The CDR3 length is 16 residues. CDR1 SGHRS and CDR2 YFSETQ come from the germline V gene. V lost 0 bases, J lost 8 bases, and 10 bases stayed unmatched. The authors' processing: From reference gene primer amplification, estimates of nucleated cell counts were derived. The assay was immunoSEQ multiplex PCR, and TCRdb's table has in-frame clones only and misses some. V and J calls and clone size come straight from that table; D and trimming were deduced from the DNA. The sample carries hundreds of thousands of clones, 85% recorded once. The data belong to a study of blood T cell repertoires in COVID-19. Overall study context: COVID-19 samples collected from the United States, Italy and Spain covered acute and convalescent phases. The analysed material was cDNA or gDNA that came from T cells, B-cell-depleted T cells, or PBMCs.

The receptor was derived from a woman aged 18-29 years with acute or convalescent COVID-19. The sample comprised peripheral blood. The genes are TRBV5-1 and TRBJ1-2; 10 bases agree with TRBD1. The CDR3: CASSLEGQGQLGGYTF. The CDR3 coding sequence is TGCGCCAGCAGCTTGGAGGGACAGGGGCAACTGGGCGGCTACACCTTC.